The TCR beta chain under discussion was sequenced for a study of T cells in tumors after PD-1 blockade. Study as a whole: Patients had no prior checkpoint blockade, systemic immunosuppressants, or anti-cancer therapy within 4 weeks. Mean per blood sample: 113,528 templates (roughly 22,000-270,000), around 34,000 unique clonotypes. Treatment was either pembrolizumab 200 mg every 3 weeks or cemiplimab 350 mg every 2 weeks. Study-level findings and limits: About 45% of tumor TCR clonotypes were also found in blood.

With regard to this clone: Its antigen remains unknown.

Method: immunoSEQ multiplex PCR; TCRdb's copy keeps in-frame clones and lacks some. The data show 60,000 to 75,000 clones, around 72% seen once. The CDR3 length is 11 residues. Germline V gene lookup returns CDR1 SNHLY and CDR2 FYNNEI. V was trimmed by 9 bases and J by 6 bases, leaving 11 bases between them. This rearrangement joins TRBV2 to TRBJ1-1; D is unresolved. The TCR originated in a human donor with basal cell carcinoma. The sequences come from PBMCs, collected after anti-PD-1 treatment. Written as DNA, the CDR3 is TGTGCCAGGCCTCCGCAGGCTGAAGCTTTCTTT. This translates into CARPPQAEAFF.